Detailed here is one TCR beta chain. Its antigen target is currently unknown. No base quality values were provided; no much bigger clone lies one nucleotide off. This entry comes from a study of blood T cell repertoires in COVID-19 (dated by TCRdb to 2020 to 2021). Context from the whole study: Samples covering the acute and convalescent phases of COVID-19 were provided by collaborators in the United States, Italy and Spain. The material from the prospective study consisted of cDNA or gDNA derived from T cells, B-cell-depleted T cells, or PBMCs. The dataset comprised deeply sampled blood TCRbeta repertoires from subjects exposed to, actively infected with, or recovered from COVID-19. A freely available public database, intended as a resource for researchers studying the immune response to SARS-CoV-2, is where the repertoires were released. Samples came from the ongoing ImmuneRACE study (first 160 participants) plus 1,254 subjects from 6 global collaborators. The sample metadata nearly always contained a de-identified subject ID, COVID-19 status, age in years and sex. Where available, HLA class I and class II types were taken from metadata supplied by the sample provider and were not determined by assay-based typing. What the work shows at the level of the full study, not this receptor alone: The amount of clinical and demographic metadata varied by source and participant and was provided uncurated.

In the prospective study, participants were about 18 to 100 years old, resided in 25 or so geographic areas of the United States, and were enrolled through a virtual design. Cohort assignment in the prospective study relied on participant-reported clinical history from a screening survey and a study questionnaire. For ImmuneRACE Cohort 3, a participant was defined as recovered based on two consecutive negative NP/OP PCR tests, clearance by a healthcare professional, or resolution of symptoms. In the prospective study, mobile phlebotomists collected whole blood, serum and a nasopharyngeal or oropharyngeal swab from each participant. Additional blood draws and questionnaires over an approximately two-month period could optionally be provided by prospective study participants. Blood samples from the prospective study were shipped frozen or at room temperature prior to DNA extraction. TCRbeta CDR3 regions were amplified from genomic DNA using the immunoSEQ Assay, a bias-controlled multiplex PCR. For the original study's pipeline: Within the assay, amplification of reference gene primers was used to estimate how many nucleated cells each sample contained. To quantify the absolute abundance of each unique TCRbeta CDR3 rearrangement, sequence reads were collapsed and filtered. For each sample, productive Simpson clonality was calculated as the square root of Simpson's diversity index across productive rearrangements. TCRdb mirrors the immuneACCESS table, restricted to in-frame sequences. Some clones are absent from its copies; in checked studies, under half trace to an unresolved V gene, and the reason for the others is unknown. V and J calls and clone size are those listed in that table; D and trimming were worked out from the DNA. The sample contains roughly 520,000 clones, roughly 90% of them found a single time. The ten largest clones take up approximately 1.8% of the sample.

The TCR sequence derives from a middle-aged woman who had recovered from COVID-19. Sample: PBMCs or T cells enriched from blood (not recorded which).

The CDR3 corresponds to CASSLGGGVYEQYF. The nucleotide sequence reads TGTGCCAGCAGTCTGGGTGGGGGGGTCTACGAGCAGTACTTC. This sequence uses TRBV25-1 and TRBJ2-7, with 7 bases matching TRBD2. Compared with germline, V lacks 5 bases and J lacks 3 bases; bases without a gene match: 7. The germline V gene specifies MGHDK as CDR1 and SYGVNS as CDR2. From its cysteine to its phenylalanine, the CDR3 spans 14 amino acids. The read is trimmed to its CDR3 DNA, 42 bases read in frame from base 1.